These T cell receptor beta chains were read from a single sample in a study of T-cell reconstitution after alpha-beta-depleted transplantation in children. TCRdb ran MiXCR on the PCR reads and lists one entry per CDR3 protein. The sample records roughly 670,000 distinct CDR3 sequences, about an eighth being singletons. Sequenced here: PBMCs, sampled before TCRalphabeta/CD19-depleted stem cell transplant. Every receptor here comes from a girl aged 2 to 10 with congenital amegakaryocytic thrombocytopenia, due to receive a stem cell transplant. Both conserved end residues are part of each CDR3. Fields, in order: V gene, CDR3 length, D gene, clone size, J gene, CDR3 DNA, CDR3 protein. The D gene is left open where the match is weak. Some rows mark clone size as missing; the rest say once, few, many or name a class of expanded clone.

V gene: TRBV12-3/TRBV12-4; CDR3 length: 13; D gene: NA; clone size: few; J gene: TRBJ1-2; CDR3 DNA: TGTGCCAGCAGTCCAGGGGCTCGGGCTGGCTACACCTTC; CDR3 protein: CASSPGARAGYTF
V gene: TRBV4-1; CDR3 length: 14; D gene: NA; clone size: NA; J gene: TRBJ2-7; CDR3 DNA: TGCGCCAGCGGCCCGAGTCTTCCCACCTACGAGCAGTACTTC; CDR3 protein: CASGPSLPTYEQYF
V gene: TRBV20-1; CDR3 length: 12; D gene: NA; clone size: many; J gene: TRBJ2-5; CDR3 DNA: TGCAGCTCCTCTCGCCTACAAGGGGCCCAGTACTTC; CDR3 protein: CSSSRLQGAQYF
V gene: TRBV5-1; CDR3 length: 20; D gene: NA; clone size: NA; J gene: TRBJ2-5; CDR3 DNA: TGCGCCAGCAGCTTGGACTTGCCATCCGAGGAGTTCGGTTATTTGGAGACCCAGTACTTC; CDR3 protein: CASSLDLPSEEFGYLETQYF
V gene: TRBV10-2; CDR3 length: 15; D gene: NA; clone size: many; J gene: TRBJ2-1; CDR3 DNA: TGCGCCAGCACTACTTCCGACTCTAGCGACAATGAGCAGTTCTTC; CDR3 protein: CASTTSDSSDNEQFF
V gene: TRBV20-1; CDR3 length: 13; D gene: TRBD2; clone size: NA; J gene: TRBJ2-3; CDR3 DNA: TGCAGTGCTGGCGGGAGGAGGACAGATACGCAGTATTTT; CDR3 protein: CSAGGRRTDTQYF
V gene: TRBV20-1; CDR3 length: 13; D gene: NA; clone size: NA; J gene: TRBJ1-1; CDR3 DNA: TGCAGTGGGGGATCGGTGCGATACACTGAAGCTTTCTTT; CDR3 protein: CSGGSVRYTEAFF
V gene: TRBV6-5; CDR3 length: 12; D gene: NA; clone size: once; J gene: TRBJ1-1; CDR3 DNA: TGTGCCAGCAGTGGTGGAGGGGTCGAAGCTTTCTTT; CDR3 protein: CASSGGGVEAFF
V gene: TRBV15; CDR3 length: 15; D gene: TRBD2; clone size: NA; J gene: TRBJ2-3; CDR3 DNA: TGTGCCACCAGCAGCCCGGGACTAGCTAAATATACGCAGTATTTT; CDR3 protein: CATSSPGLAKYTQYF
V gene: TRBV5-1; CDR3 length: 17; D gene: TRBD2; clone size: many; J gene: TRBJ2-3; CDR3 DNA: TGCGCCAGCAGCTCACGGGGACTAGCGGAGAGCACAGATACGCAGTATTTT; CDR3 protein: CASSSRGLAESTDTQYF
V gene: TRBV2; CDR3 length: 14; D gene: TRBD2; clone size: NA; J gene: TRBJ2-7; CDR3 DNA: TGTGCCAGCAGGGGGACTAGCCTGACCTACGAGCAGTACTTC; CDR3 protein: CASRGTSLTYEQYF
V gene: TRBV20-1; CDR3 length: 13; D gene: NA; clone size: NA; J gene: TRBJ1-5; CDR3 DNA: TGCAGTGCTAGTTACGGGAATCATCAGCCCCAGCATTTT; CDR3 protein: CSASYGNHQPQHF
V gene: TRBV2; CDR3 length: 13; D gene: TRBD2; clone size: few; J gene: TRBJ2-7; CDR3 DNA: TGTGCCCGCCGGAGGACTAGCGAGTACGAGCAGTACTTC; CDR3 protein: CARRRTSEYEQYF
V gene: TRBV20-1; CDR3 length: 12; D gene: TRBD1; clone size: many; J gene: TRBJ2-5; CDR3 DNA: TGCAGTTCGGACAGGGGTGGTGAGACCCAGTACTTC; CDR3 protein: CSSDRGGETQYF
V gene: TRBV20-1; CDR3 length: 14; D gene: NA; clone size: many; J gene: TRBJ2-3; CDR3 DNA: TGCAGTGTTACCGCCCCAGGGGGCACAGATACGCAGTATTTT; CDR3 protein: CSVTAPGGTDTQYF
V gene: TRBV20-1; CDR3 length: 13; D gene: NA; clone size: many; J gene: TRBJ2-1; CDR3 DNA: TGCAGTGCTAGACCTAGCATCTACAATGAGCAGTTCTTC; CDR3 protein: CSARPSIYNEQFF
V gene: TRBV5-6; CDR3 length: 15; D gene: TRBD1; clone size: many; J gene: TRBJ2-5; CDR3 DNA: TGTGCCAGCAGCCTTCAGTTTACAGGGGGAGAGACCCAGTACTTC; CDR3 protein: CASSLQFTGGETQYF
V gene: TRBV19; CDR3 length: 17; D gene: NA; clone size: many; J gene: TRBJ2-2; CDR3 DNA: TGTGCCAGTAGTATTTACGCACCGGCCTTCAGTTCCGGGGAGCTGTTTTTT; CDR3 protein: CASSIYAPAFSSGELFF
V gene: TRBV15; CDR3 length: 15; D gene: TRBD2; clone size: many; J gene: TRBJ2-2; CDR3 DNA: TGTGCCACCAGCAGAGACGGGACTAGCCCCCGGGAGCTGTTTTTT; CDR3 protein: CATSRDGTSPRELFF
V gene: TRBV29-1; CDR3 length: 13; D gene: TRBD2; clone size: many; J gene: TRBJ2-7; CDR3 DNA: TGCAGCGCTGTGTATCAGGGAGGGGACGAGCAGTACTTC; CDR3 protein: CSAVYQGGDEQYF
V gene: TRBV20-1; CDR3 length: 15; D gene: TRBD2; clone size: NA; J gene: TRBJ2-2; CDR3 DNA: TGCAGTGCTAGAACAACTAGCGGGAGGGCCGGGGAGCTGTTTTTT; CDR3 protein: CSARTTSGRAGELFF
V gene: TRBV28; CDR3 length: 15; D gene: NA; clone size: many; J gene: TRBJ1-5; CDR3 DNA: TGTGCCAGCAGACTCCAGGGATATAGCAATCAGCCCCAGCATTTT; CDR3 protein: CASRLQGYSNQPQHF
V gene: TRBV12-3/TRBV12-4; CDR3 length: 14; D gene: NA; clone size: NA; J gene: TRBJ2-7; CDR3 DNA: TGTGCCAGCGGGAACTTCCTCGCCCCCTACGAGCAGTACTTC; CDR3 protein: CASGNFLAPYEQYF
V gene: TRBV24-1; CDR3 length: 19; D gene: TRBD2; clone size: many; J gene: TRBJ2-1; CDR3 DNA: TGTGCCACCAGTTCTTACGGCGGGAGATCAAGGGACTCCTACAATGAGCAGTTCTTC; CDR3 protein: CATSSYGGRSRDSYNEQFF
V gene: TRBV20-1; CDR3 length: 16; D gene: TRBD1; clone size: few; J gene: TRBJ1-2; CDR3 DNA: TGCAGTGCTAGAAATAGTCCCGGGACAGGGGAGTATGGCTACACCTTC; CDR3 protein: CSARNSPGTGEYGYTF
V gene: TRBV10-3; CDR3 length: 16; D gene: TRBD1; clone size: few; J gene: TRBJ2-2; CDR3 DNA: TGTGCCATCCGAAAGGCTCCCGGGACAGGGACCGGGGAGCTGTTTTTT; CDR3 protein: CAIRKAPGTGTGELFF
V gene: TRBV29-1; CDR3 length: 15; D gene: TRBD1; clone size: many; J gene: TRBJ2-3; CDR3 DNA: TGCAGCGTTGAGCGATTGGGGACAGGGACAGATACGCAGTATTTT; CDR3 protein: CSVERLGTGTDTQYF
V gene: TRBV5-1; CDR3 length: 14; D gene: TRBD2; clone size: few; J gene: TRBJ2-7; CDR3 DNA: TGCGCCAGCAGGATGGGGGACTATGCCTACGAGCAGTACTTC; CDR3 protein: CASRMGDYAYEQYF
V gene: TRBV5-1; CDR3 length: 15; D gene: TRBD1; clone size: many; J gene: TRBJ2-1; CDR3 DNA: TGCGCCAGCAGCTTCGTGGACAGGGGGCTAGATGAGCAGTTCTTC; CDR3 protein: CASSFVDRGLDEQFF
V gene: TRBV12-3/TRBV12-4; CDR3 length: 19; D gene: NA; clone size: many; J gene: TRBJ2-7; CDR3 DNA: TGTGCCAGCAGTTTCCCTAGAGGTCGGATCGTCTTGATGTCCTACGAGCAGTACTTC; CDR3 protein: CASSFPRGRIVLMSYEQYF
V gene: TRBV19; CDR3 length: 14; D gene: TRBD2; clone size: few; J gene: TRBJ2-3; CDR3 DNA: TGTGCCAGTACTCAAGCGGGAACCGCAGATACGCAGTATTTT; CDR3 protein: CASTQAGTADTQYF
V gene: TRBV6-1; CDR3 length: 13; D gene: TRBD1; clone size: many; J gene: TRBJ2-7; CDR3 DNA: TGTGCCAGCAGTGCGACAGGGGGCTACGAGCAGTACTTC; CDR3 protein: CASSATGGYEQYF
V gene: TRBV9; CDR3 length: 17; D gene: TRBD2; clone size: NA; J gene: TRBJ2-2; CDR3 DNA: TGTGCCAGCAGCGTGGCTAGCGGGAGAGGGGGTCCCGGGGAGCTGTTTTTT; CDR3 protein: CASSVASGRGGPGELFF
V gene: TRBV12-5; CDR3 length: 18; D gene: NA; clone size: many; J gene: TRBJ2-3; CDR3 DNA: TGTGCTAGTGGTTTGGTAAACTTACTAGGAGGTAGCACAGATACGCAGTATTTT; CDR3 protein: CASGLVNLLGGSTDTQYF
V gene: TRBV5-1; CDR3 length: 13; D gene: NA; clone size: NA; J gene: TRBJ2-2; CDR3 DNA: TGCGCCAGCAGCTTGGGGATTTCCGGGGAGCTGTTTTTT; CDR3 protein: CASSLGISGELFF